Described below is a single T cell receptor (beta chain) sequence and its context. Antigen specificity is unknown. The germline V gene has CDR1 SGHAT and CDR2 FQNNGV. With V trimmed by 0 bases and J by 5 bases, 6 bases remained unmatched. The CDR3 sequence is 15 residues long. These data belong to a study of cytomegalovirus exposure and HLA in healthy donors. PCR used 60 Vbeta primers and 13 Jbeta primers. TCRdb keeps only in-frame clones here, not all; method: immunoSEQ multiplex PCR. Counted here are about 67,000 clones, less than 80% occurring once; the ten biggest clones make up 7.8%. Study findings and constraints: From TCR beta sequences, most subjects' HLA-A and HLA-B alleles were reportedly predicted accurately.

Source material: PBMCs. The chain recombines TRBV11-2 with TRBJ2-5; 7 bases are shared with TRBD1. This receptor was obtained from a man aged 55 to 70 in good health and CMV-seropositive. CDR3 DNA sequence: TGTGCCAGCAGCTTAGAGGGACAGCCTTGGGAGACCCAGTACTTC. Amino acids: CASSLEGQPWETQYF. The variable domain in full, with the rest retrieved from reference TRBV11-2 and TRBJ2-5, is EAGVAQSPRYKIIEKRQSVAFWCNPISGHATLYWYQQILGQGPKLLIQFQNNGVVDDSQLPKDRFSAERLKGVDSTLKIQPAKLEDSAVYLCASSLEGQPWETQYFGPGTRLLVL.